The present TCR beta chain was sequenced within a study of blood T cell repertoires in COVID-19. On the study more broadly: The United States, Italy and Spain supplied acute and convalescent COVID-19 samples. PBMCs, B-cell-depleted T cells, or T cells provided the cDNA or gDNA that made up the material.

Germline V gene data show CDR1 as SGHRS and CDR2 as YFSETQ. The CDR3 consists of 14 residues. Trimming took off 3 bases at V and 2 bases at J, with 11 bases between the two ends. The authors' processing: The authors estimated nucleated cell counts from reference gene primer amplification. This table comes from immunoSEQ multiplex PCR, and its TCRdb copy is limited to in-frame clones, with some not included. D and trimming come from the DNA, and the V and J calls and clone size come from that table. The repertoire holds some 200,000 clones, with less than 90% as singletons. This receptor was identified in a woman aged 70 to 79 with acute or convalescent COVID-19. The source material was peripheral blood. V usage is TRBV5-1 and J usage is TRBJ1-1, with a weak D call TRBD1 (6 bases). As DNA, the CDR3 is TGCGCCAGCAGCTGGCAGACAGGAAACACTGAAGCTTTCTTT. Translated, it gives CASSWQTGNTEAFF.